This TCR beta chain stems from a study of blood T cell repertoires in COVID-19 (TCRdb year 2020). Regarding the research as a whole: Samples covering the acute and convalescent phases of COVID-19 were provided by collaborators in the United States, Italy and Spain. Deeply sampled blood TCRbeta repertoires from subjects exposed to, actively infected with, or recovered from COVID-19 were included in the dataset. The repertoires were released in a freely available public database meant as a resource for research on the immune response to SARS-CoV-2. Samples came from the ongoing ImmuneRACE study (first 160 participants) plus 1,254 subjects from 6 global collaborators. Where available, HLA class I and class II types were obtained from metadata supplied by the sample provider rather than from assay-based typing. Sample metadata almost always included a de-identified subject ID, COVID-19 status, age in years and sex. The material from the prospective study consisted of cDNA or gDNA derived from T cells, B-cell-depleted T cells, or PBMCs. What the research found in general, with its limitations: The amount of clinical and demographic metadata varied by source and participant and was provided uncurated.

Trimming accounts for 2 bases at V and 4 bases at J, while the number of junction bases matched to no gene is 13. CDR1 and CDR2, per the germline V gene (reference sequence), are LNHNV and YYDKDF. There are 17 amino acids in the CDR3, from cysteine to phenylalanine inclusive. The entry retains the CDR3 DNA only, 51 bases that are in frame from base 1. Remarks on this clone: It has no known antigen specificity. No quality values exist for individual bases; no much larger clone is one base distant.

The immunoSEQ Assay, a bias-controlled multiplex PCR, was used to amplify TCRbeta CDR3 regions from genomic DNA. As for the original processing: Nucleated cell counts per sample were estimated from amplification of reference gene primers within the assay. To quantify the absolute abundance of each unique TCRbeta CDR3 rearrangement, sequence reads were collapsed and filtered. For each sample, productive Simpson clonality was calculated as the square root of Simpson's diversity index across productive rearrangements. Not all clones reach the TCRdb copy of this immuneACCESS table, which keeps in-frame sequences only. Checked studies attribute under half of the gap to unresolved V genes and leave the rest unexplained. For V, J and clone size, that table is used; D and trimming come from the DNA. The sample data list a few hundred thousand clones, and about 91% of these were observed just once. Clones ranked in the top ten supply under 8% of the sample.

Another Seattle source contributed samples from volunteer blood donors who had recovered from COVID-19. Whole blood was collected in K2EDTA tubes by collaborating institutions according to the institutions' own protocols. Collaborator samples were shipped for TCRbeta analysis as frozen whole blood, isolated PBMCs, or DNA extracted from either sample type. This clonotype originated in a woman in her 30s who had recovered from COVID-19. The V and J genes are TRBV15 and TRBJ1-2; the central 7 bases match TRBD1. The sequenced material came from peripheral blood. In nucleotides, the sequence is TGTGCCACCAGCAGACCGATACAGGGGCATGGGCGCTATGGCTACACCTTC. Its protein is CATSRPIQGHGRYGYTF.